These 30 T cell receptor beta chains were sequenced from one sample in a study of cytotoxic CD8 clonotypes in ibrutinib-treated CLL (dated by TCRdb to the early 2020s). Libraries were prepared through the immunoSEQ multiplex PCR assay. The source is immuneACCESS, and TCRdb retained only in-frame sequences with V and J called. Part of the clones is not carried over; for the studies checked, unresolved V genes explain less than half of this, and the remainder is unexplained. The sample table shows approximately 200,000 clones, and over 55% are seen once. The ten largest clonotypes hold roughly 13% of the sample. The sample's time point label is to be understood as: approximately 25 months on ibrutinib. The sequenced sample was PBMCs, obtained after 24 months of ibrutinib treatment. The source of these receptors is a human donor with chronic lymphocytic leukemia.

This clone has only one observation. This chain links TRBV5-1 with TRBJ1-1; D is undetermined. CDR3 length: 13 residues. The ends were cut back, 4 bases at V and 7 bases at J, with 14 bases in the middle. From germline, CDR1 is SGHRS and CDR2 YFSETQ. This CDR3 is CASSQQLKDEAFF. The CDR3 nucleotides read TGCGCCAGCAGCCAACAATTAAAGGATGAAGCTTTCTTT.

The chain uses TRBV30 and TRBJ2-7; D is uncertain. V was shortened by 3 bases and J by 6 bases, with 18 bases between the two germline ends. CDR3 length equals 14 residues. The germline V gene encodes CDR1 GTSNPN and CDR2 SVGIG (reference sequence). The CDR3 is CAWSPEAKLAEQYF. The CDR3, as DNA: TGTGCCTGGAGCCCCGAGGCGAAGTTGGCCGAGCAGTACTTC.

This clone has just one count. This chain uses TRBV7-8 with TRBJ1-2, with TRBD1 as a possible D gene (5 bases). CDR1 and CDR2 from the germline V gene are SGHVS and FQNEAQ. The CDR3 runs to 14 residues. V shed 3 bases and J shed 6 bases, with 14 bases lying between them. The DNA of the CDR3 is TGTGCCAGCAGCTTGCAGGGAATTAAGGATGGCTACACCTTC. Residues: CASSLQGIKDGYTF.

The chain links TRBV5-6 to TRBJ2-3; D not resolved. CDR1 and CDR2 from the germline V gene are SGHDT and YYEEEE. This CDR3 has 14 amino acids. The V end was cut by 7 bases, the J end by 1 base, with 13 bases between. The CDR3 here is CASSSNIRTDTQYF. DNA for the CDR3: TGTGCCAGCTCGTCAAATATCCGCACAGATACGCAGTATTTT.

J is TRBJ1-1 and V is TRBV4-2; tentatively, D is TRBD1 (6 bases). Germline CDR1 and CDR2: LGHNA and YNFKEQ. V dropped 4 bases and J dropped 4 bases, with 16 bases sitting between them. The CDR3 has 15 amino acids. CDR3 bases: TGTGCCAGCAGCCCTAACGCAGGGGCTGGCACTGAAGCTTTCTTT. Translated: CASSPNAGAGTEAFF.

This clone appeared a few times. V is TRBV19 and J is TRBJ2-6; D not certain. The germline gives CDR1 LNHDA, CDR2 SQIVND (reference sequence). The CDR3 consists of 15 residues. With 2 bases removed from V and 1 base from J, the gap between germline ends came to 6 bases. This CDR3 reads CASSIYLSGANVLTF. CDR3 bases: TGTGCCAGTAGTATATACTTATCTGGGGCCAACGTCCTGACTTTC. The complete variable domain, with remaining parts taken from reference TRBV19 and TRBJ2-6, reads DGGITQSPKYLFRKEGQNVTLSCEQNLNHDAMYWYRQDPGQGLRLIYYSQIVNDFQKGDIAEGYSVSREKKESFPLTVTSAQKNPTAFYLCASSIYLSGANVLTFGAGSRLTVL.

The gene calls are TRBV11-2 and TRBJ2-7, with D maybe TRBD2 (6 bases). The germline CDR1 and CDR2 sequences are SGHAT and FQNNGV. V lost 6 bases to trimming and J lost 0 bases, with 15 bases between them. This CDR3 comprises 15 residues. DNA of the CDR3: TGTGCCAGCAGTTCCGGGACTTGGAGCTCCTACGAGCAGTACTTC. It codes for CASSSGTWSSYEQYF.

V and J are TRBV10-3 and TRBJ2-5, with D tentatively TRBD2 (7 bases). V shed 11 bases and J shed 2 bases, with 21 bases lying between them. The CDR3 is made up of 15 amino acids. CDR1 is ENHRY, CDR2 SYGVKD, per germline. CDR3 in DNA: TGTGCCTCCTCCTGGGGGGGCGGAGGTCAAGAGACCCAGTACTTC. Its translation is CASSWGGGGQETQYF.

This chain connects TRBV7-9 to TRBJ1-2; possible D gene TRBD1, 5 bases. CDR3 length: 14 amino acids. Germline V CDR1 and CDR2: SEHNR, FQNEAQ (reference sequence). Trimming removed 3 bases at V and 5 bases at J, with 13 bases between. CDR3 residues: CASSLFGGRYGYTF. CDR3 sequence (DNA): TGTGCCAGCAGCTTGTTTGGGGGAAGGTATGGCTACACCTTC.

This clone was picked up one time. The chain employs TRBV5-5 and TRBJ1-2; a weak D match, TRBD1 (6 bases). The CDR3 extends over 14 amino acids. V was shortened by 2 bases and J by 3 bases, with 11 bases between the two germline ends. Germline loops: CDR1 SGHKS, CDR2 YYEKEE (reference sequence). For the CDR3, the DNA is TGTGCCAGCAGCTTAACAGGGCTTGACTATGGCTACACCTTC. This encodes CASSLTGLDYGYTF. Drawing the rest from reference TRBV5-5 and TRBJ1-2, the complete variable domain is DAGVTQSPTHLIKTRGQQVTLRCSPISGHKSVSWYQQVLGQGPQFIFQYYEKEERGRGNFPDRFSARQFPNYSSELNVNALLLGDSALYLCASSLTGLDYGYTFGSGTRLTVV.

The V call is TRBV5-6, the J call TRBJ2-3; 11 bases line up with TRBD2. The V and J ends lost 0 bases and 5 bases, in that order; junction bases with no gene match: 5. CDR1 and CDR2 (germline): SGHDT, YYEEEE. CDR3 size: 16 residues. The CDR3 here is CASSLGLAGLRDTQYF. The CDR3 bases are TGTGCCAGCAGCTTGGGACTAGCGGGATTGAGAGATACGCAGTATTTT.

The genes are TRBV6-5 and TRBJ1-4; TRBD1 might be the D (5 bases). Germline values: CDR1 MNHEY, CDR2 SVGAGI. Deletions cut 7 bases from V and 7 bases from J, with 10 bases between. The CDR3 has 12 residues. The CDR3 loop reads CASTTGGEKLFF. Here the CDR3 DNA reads TGTGCCAGCACCACGGGGGGTGAAAAACTGTTTTTT.

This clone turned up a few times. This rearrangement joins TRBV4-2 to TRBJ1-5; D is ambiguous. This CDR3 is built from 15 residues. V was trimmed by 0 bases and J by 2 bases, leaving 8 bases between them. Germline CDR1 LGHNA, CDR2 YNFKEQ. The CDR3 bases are TGTGCCAGCAGCCAAGAGGCGGAGGGCAATCAGCCCCAGCATTTT. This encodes CASSQEAEGNQPQHF.

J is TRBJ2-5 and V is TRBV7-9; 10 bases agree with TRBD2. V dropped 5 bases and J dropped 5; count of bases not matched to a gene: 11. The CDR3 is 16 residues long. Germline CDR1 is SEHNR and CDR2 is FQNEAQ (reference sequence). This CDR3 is CASSAGTSATGETQYF. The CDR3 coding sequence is TGTGCCAGCAGCGCTGGGACTAGCGCAACTGGGGAGACCCAGTACTTC.

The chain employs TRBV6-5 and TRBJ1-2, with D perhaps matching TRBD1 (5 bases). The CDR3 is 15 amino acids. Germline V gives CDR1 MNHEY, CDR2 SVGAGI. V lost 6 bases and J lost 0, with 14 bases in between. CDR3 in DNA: TGTGCCAGCAGACTGGGACGGAGCCCTAACTATGGCTACACCTTC. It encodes CASRLGRSPNYGYTF.

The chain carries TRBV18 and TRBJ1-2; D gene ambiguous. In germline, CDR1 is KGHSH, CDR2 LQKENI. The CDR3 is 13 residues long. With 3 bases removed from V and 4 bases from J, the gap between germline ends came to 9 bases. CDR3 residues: CASSPGLLYGYTF. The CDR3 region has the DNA TGTGCCAGCTCACCCGGACTGCTCTATGGCTACACCTTC. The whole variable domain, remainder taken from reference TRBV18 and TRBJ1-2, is NAGVMQNPRHLVRRRGQEARLRCSPMKGHSHVYWYRQLPEEGLKFMVYLQKENIIDESGMPKERFSAEFPKEGPSILRIQQVVRGDSAAYFCASSPGLLYGYTFGSGTRLTVV.

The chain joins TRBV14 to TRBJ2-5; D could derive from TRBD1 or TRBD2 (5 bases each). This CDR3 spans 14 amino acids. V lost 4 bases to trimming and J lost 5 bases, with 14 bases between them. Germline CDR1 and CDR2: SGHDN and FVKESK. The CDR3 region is CASSPGVGVETQYF. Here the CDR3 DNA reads TGTGCCAGCAGCCCCGGTGTGGGGGTGGAGACCCAGTACTTC.

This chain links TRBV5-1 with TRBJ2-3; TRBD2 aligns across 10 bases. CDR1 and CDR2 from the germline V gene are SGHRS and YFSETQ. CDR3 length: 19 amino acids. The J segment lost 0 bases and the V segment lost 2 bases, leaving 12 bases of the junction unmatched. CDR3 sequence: CASSLMASGSISSTDTQYF. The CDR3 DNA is TGCGCCAGCAGCTTAATGGCTAGCGGGAGCATTTCAAGCACAGATACGCAGTATTTT.

In nucleotides, the CDR3 is TGTGCCAGCAGGGTGGGGATGTCTGGGGCCAACGTCCTGACTTTC. This codes for CASRVGMSGANVLTF. The chain joins TRBV5-6 to TRBJ2-6; D remains unclear. V was cut by 5 bases and J by 1 base, with 10 bases left in between. CDR1 is SGHDT, CDR2 YYEEEE, per germline. The CDR3 has 15 amino acids.

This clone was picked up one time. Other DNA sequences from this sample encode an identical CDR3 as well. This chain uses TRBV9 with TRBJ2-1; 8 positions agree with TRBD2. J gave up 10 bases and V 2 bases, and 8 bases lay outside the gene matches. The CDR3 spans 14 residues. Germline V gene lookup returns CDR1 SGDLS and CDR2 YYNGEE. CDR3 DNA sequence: TGTGCCAGCAGCGTGGTAACTAGCGGAGGGGAGCAGTTCTTC. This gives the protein CASSVVTSGGEQFF.

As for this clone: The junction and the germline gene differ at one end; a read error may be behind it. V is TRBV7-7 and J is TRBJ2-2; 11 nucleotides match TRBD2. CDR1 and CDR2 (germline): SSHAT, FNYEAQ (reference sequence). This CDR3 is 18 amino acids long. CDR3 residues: CASSPIAGGHTWTGELFF. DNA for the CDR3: TGTGCTAGCAGCCCAATAGCGGGAGGGCATACTTGGACCGGGGAGCTGTTTTTT.

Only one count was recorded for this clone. This chain's CDR3 is CASSYGGDTEAFF. The CDR3 nucleotides are TGTGCCAGCAGTTACGGGGGGGACACTGAAGCTTTCTTT. V gene TRBV6-6 combines with J gene TRBJ1-1, with a tentative D call TRBD1 (5 bases). The CDR3 sequence is 13 residues long. Between the trimmed V and J ends, which lost 2 bases and 3 bases, there was a span of 7 bases. The germline gives CDR1 MNHNY, CDR2 SVGAGI (reference sequence).

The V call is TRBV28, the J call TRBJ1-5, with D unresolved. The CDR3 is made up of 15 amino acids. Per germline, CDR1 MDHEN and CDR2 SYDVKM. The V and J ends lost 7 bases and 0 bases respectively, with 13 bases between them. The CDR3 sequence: CASINHAISNQPQHF. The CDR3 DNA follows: TGTGCCAGCATCAACCACGCAATTAGCAATCAGCCCCAGCATTTT.

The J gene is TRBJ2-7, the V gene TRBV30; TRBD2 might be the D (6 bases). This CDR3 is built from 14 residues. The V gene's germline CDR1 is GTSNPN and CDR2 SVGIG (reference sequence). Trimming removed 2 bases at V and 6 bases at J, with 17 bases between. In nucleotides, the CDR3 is TGTGCCTGGAGTCCAAATCTTCAGGGAGGCGAGCAGTACTTC. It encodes CAWSPNLQGGEQYF.

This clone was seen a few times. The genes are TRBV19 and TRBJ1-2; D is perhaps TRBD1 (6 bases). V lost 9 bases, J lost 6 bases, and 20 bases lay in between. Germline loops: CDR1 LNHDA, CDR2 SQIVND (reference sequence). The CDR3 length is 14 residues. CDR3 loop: CASTEQGYGDGYTF. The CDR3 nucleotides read TGTGCCAGCACGGAACAGGGTTATGGGGATGGCTACACCTTC.

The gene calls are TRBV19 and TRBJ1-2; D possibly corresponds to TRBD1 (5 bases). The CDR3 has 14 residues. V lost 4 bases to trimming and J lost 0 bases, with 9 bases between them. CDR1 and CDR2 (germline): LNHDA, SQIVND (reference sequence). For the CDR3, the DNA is TGTGCCAGTAGTACGACAGCCGCTAACTATGGCTACACCTTC. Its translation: CASSTTAANYGYTF.

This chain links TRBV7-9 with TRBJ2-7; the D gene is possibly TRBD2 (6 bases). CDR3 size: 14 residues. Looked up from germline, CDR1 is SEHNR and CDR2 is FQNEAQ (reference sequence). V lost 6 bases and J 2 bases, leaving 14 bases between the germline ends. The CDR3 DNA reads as TGTGCCAGCAGAAGGGCGCGGGACGCCTACGAGCAGTACTTC. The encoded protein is CASRRARDAYEQYF.

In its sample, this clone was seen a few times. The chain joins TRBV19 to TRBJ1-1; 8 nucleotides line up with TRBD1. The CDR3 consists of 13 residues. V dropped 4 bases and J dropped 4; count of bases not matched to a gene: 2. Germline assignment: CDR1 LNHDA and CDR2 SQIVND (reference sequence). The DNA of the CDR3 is TGTGCCAGTAGTAATACAGGGGGCACTGAAGCTTTCTTT. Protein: CASSNTGGTEAFF.

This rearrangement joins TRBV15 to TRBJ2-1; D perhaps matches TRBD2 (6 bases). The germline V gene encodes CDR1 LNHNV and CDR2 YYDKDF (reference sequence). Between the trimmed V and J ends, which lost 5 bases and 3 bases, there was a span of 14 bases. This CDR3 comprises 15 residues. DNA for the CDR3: TGTGCCACCAGCCCCGGGAGTGCTTTCTACAATGAGCAGTTCTTC. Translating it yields CATSPGSAFYNEQFF.

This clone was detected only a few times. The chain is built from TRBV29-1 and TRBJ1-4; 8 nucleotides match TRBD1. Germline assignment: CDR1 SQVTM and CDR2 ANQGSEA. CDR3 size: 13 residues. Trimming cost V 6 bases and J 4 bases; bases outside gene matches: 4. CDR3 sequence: CSVPGQVNEKLFF. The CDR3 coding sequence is TGCAGCGTACCGGGACAGGTTAATGAAAAACTGTTTTTT.